The source of this T cell receptor beta chain is a study of blood T cell repertoires in COVID-19. Trimming shortened V by 0 bases and J by 0 bases, and 7 bases separated the two germline ends. The CDR3 length is 15 residues. Germline V gives CDR1 SGHDT, CDR2 YYEEEE. As handled by the study authors: Estimates of nucleated cell counts were drawn from the amplification of reference gene primers. Generated by immunoSEQ multiplex PCR, the TCRdb table keeps only in-frame clones and is missing some. That table is the source of V, J and clone size, and D and trimming were worked out from the DNA. Here the sample spans about 180,000 clones, 80% to 90% being singletons.

The receptor comes from a man aged 45 to 65 who had recovered from COVID-19. The sample was PBMCs or T cells enriched from blood (not recorded which). The chain links TRBV5-6 to TRBJ2-1, with D unresolved. The CDR3 reads CASSLGPSSYNEQFF. The CDR3 nucleotides read TGTGCCAGCAGCTTGGGCCCGAGCTCCTACAATGAGCAGTTCTTC.